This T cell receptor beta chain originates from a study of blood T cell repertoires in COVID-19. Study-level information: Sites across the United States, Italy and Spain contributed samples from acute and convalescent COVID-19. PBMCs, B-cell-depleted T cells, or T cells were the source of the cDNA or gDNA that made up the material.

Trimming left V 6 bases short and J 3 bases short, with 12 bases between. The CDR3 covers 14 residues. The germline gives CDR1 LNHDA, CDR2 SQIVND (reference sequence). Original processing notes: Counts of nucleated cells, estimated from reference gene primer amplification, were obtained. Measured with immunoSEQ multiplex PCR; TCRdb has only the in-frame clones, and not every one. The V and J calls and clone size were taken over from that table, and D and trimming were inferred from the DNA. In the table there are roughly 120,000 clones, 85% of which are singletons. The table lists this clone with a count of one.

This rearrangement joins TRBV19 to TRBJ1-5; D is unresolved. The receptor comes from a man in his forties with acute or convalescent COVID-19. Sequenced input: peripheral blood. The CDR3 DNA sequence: TGTGCCAGTAGCACAGACCGGCCCAATCAGCCCCAGCATTTT. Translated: CASSTDRPNQPQHF.